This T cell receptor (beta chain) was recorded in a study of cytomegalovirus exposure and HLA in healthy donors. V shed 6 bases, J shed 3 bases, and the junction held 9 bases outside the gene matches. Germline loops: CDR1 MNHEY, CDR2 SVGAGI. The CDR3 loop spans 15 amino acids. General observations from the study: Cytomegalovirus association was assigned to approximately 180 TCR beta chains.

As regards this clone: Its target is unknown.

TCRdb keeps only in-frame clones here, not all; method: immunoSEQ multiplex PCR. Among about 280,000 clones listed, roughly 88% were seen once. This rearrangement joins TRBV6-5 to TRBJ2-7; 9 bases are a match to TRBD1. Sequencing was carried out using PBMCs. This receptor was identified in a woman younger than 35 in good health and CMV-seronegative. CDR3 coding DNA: TGTGCCAGCAGATCTACAGGGGGCTCGGTCTACGAGCAGTACTTC. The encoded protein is CASRSTGGSVYEQYF.